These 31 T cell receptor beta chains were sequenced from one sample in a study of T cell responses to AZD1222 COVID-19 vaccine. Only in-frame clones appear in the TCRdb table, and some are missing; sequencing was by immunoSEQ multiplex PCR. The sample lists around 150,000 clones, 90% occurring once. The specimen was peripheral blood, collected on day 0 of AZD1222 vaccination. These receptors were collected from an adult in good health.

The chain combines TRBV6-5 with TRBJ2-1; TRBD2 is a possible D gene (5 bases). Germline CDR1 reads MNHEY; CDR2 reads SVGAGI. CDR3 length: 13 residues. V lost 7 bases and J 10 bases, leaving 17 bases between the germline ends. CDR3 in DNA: TGTGCCAGCAAAGAGGGCGGAACGGGAGAGCAGTTCTTC. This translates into CASKEGGTGEQFF.

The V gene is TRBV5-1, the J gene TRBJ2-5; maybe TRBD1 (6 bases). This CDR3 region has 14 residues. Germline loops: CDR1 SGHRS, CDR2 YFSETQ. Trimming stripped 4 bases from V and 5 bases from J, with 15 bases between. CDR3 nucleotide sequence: TGCGCCAGCAGCCTTGCTGGGGGCGAGGAGACCCAGTACTTC. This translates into CASSLAGGEETQYF.

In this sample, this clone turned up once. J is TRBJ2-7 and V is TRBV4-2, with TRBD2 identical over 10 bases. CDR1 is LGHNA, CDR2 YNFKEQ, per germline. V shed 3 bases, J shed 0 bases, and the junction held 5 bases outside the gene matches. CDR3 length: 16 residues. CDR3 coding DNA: TGTGCCAGCAGCCAGGGACCTAGCGGGAGCTCCTACGAGCAGTACTTC. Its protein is CASSQGPSGSSYEQYF.

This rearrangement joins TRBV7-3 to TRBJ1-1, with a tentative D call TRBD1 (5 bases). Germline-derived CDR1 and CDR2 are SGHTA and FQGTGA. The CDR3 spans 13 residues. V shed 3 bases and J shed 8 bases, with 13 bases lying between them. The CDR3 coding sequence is TGTGCCAGCAGCTTTAAAGGGGAAGGGGAAGCTTTCTTT. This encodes CASSFKGEGEAFF.

CDR3 loop: CASSGPGTVQETQYF. CDR3 DNA sequence: TGTGCCAGCAGCGGGCCCGGGACAGTACAAGAGACCCAGTACTTC. V is TRBV28 and J is TRBJ2-5; 7 bases line up with TRBD1. Germline CDR1 reads MDHEN; CDR2 reads SYDVKM. The CDR3 length is 15 residues. J lost 2 bases, V lost 6 bases, and 9 bases had no gene match.

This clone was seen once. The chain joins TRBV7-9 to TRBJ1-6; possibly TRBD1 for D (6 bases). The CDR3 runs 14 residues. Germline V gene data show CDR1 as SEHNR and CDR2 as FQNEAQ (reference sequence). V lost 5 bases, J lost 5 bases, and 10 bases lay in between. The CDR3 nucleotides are TGTGCCAGCAGCCGGACAGTAGATAATTCACCCCTCCACTTT. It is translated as CASSRTVDNSPLHF. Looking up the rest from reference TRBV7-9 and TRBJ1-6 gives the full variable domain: DTGVSQNPRHKITKRGQNVTFRCDPISEHNRLYWYRQTLGQGPEFLTYFQNEAQLEKSRLLSDRFSAERPKGSFSTLEIQRTEQGDSAMYLCASSRTVDNSPLHFGNGTRLTVT.

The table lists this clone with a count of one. The CDR3 here is CASSLAAQETQYF. The DNA for the CDR3 is TGTGCCAGCAGCTTGGCGGCGCAAGAGACCCAGTACTTC. The chain has TRBV5-4 and TRBJ2-5; D unclear. Germline V gene data show CDR1 as SGHNT and CDR2 as YYREEE (reference sequence). CDR3 length equals 13 residues. V lost 0 bases, J lost 2 bases, and 5 bases lay in between. Full variable domain (outside the CDR3, taken from reference TRBV5-4 and TRBJ2-5): ETGVTQSPTHLIKTRGQQVTLRCSSQSGHNTVSWYQQALGQGPQFIFQYYREEENGRGNFPPRFSGLQFPNYSSELNVNALELDDSALYLCASSLAAQETQYFGPGTRLLVL.

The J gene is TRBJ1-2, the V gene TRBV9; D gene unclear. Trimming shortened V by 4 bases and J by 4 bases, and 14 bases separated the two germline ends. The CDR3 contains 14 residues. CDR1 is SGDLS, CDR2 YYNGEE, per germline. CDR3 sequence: CASSLGGPIYGYTF. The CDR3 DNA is TGTGCCAGCAGCCTGGGAGGCCCAATCTATGGCTACACCTTC.

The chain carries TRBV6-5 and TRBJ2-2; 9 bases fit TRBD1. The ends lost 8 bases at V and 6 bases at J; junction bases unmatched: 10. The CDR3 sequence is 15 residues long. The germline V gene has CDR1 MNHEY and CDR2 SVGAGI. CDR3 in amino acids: CASLTGTGSAGELFF. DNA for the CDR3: TGTGCCAGCCTAACAGGGACAGGGAGCGCCGGGGAGCTGTTTTTT.

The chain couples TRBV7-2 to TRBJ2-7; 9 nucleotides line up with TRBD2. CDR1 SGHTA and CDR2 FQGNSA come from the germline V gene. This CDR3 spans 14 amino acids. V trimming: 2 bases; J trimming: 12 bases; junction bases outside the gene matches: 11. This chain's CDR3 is CASSLLAGTLWSYF. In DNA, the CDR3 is TGTGCCAGCAGCTTACTAGCGGGGACACTCTGGTCGTACTTC. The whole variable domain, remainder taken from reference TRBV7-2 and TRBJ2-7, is GAGVSQSPSNKVTEKGKDVELRCDPISGHTALYWYRQSLGQGLEFLIYFQGNSAPDKSGLPSDRFSAERTGGSVSTLTIQRTQQEDSAVYLCASSLLAGTLWSYFGPGTRLTVT.

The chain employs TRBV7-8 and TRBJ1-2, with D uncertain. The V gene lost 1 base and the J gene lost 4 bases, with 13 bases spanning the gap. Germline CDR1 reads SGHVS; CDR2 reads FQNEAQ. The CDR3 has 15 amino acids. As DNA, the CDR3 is TGTGCCAGCAGCTTAGTTAGGGCAGGTACCTATGGCTACACCTTC. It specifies CASSLVRAGTYGYTF.

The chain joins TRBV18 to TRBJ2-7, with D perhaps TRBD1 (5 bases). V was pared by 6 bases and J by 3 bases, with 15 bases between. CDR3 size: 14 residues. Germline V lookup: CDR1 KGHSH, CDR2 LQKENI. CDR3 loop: CASSLNTQDYEQYF. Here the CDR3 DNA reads TGTGCCAGCTCCCTTAACACACAGGACTACGAGCAGTACTTC.

CDR3 sequence reads: CASSPAGINEQFF. The CDR3 bases are TGTGCCAGCAGCCCAGCGGGGATCAATGAGCAGTTCTTC. V is TRBV7-8 and J is TRBJ2-1; 7 nucleotides match TRBD2. This CDR3 contains 13 residues. V lost 5 bases, J lost 6 bases, and 4 bases stayed unmatched. Germline-derived CDR1 and CDR2 are SGHVS and FQNEAQ.

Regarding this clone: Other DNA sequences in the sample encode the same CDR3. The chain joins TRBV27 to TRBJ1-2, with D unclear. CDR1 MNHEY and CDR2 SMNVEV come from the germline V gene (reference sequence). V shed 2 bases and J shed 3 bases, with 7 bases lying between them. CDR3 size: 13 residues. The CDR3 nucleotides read TGTGCCAGCAGTTTAGAGGCCCACTATGGCTACACCTTC. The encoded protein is CASSLEAHYGYTF.

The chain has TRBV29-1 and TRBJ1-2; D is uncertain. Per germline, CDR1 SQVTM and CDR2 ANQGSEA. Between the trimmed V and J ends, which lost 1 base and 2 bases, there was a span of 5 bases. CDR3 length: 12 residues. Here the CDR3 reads CSVEVLNYGYTF. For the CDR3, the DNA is TGCAGCGTTGAAGTGCTAAACTATGGCTACACCTTC.

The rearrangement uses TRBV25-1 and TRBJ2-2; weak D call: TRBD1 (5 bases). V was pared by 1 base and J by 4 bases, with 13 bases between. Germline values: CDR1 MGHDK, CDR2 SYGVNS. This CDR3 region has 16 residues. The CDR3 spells CASSESQGMGTGELFF. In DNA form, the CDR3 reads TGTGCCAGCAGTGAATCGCAGGGAATGGGCACCGGGGAGCTGTTTTTT.

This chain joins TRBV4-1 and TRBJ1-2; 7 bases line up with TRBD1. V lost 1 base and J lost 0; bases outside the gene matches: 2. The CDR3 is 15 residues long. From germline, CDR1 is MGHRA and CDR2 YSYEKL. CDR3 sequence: CASSQATGANYGYTF. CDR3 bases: TGCGCCAGCAGCCAAGCAACAGGGGCTAACTATGGCTACACCTTC.

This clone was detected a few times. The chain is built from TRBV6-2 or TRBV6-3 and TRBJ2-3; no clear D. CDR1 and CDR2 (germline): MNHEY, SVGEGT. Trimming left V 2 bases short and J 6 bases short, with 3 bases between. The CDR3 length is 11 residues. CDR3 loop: CASSYLDTQYF. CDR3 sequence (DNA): TGTGCCAGCAGTTACCTCGATACGCAGTATTTT.

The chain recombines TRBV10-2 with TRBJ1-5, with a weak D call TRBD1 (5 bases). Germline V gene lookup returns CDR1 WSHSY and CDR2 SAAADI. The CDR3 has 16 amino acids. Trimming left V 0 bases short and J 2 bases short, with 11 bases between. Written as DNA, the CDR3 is TGCGCCAGCAGTGAGTCCGGGGGAGGGGGCAATCAGCCCCAGCATTTT. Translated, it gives CASSESGGGGNQPQHF.

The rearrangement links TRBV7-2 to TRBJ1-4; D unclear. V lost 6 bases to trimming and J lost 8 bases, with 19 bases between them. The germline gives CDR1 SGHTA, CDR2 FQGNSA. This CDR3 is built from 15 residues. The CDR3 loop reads CASSFVGPQGEKLFF. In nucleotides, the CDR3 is TGTGCCAGCAGTTTCGTCGGGCCACAAGGGGAAAAACTGTTTTTT.

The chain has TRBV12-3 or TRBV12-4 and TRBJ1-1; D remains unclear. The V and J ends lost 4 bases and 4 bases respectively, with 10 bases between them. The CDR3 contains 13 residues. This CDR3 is CASSYQPITEAFF. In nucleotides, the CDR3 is TGTGCCAGCAGTTATCAACCTATCACTGAAGCTTTCTTT.

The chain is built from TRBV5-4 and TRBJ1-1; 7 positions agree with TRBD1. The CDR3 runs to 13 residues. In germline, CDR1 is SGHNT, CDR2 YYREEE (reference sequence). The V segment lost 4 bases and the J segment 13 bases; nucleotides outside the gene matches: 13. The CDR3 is CASSTVPRQGGFF. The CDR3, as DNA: TGTGCCAGCAGCACCGTCCCGAGACAGGGAGGTTTCTTT. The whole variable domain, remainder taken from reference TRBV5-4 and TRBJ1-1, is ETGVTQSPTHLIKTRGQQVTLRCSSQSGHNTVSWYQQALGQGPQFIFQYYREEENGRGNFPPRFSGLQFPNYSSELNVNALELDDSALYLCASSTVPRQGGFFGQGTRLTVV.

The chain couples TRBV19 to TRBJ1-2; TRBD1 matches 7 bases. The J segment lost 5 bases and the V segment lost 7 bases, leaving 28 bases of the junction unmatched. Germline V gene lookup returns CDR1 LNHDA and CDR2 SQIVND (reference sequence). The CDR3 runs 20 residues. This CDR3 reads CASTFMHPSDGQEGVYGYTF. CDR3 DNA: TGTGCCAGTACCTTCATGCACCCGAGTGACGGACAGGAAGGGGTATATGGCTACACCTTC.

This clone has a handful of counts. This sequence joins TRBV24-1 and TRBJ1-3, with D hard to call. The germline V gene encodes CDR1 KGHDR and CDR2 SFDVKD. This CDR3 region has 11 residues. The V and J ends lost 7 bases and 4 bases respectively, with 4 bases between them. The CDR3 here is CATSLGNTIYF. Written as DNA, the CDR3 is TGTGCCACCAGCCTGGGAAACACCATATATTTT.

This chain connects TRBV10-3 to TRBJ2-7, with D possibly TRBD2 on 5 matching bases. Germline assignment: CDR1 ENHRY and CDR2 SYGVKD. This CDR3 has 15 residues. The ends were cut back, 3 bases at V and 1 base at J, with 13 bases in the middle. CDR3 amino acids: CAISEIGGQSYEQYF. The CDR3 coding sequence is TGTGCCATCAGTGAAATAGGCGGGCAGTCCTACGAGCAGTACTTC.

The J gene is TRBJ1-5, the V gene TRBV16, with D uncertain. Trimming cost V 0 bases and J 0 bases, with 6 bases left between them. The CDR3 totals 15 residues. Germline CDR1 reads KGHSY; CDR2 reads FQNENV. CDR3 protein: CASSQSGFSNQPQHF. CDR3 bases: TGTGCCAGCAGCCAATCCGGGTTTAGCAATCAGCCCCAGCATTTT.

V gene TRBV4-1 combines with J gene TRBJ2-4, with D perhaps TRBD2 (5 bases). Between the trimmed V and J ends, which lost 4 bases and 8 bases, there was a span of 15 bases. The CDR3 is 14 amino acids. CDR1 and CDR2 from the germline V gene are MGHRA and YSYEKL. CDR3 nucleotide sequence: TGCGCCAGCAGCCCTCCGGGAAGGATGGACATTCAGTACTTC. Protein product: CASSPPGRMDIQYF.

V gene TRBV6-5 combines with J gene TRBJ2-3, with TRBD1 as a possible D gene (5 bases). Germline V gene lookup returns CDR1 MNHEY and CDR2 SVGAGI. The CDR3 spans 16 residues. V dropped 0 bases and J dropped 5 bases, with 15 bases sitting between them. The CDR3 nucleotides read TGTGCCAGCAGTTACTCGGCGTCCAGGGCCATAGATACGCAGTATTTT. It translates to CASSYSASRAIDTQYF.

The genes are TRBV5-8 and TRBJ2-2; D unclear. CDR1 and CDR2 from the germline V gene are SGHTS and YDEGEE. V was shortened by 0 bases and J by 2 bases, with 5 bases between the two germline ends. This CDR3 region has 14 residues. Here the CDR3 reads CASSLDLNTGELFF. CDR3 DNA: TGTGCCAGCAGCTTGGACCTAAACACCGGGGAGCTGTTTTTT.

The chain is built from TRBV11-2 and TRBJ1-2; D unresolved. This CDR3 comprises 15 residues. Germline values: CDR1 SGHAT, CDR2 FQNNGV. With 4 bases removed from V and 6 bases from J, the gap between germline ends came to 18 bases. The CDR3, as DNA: TGTGCCAGCAGCTACCCGGGTACCCTGCAGAATGGCTACACCTTC. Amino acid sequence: CASSYPGTLQNGYTF.

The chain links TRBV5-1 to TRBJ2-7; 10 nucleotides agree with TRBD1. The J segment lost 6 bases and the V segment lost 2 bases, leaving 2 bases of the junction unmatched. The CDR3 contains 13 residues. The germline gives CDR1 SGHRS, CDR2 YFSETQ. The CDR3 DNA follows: TGCGCCAGCAGCTTAGGGGACAGGGGCGAGCAGTACTTC. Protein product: CASSLGDRGEQYF.